Sequencing of this TCR beta chain was carried out in a study of T cells in tumors after PD-1 blockade. Study-level information: Excluded were patients with checkpoint blockade, immunosuppressants, or radiotherapy or other anti-cancer therapy within 4 weeks.

This clone was observed once. This CDR3 contains 15 residues. CDR1 is SGHVS and CDR2 is FQNEAQ in the germline V gene. Trimming removed 1 base at V and 7 bases at J, with 14 bases between. Measured with immunoSEQ multiplex PCR; TCRdb has only the in-frame clones, and not every one. The data hold around 60,000 clones, with around 80% observed a single time. The sequenced sample was PBMCs, obtained before anti-PD-1 treatment. The rearrangement links TRBV7-8 to TRBJ2-1; D unclear. This sequence was found in a human donor with basal cell carcinoma. CDR3 sequence (DNA): TGTGCCAGCAGCTTAGGGGCGGTACCGTCGAATGAGCAGTTCTTC. Its translation is CASSLGAVPSNEQFF.